What follows is one T cell receptor (beta chain) and its context. How the authors handled the data: Estimation of nucleated cell counts relied on the amplification of reference gene primers. The repertoire was sequenced with immunoSEQ multiplex PCR; TCRdb's copy has only in-frame clones and lacks some. V, J and clone size reflect that table, while D and trimming were determined from the DNA. The table shows 150,000 to 200,000 clones, with approximately 80% occurring only once. This CDR3 is built from 15 residues. Germline-derived CDR1 and CDR2 are LGHDT and YNNKEL (reference sequence). Trimming took off 1 base at V and 6 bases at J, with 13 bases between the two ends. This sample was included in a study of blood T cell repertoires in COVID-19. Study members were between roughly 18 and 89 years old and lived in some 26 US regions.

This receptor was obtained from a man aged 50 or older who had recovered from COVID-19. The chain joins TRBV3-1 (or the pseudogene TRBV3-2) to TRBJ2-1, with D unclear. The sample was PBMCs or T cells enriched from blood (not recorded which). The CDR3 bases are TGTGCCAGCAGCCAAGTATTAGAGACTCCCAATGAGCAGTTCTTC. Translating it yields CASSQVLETPNEQFF.